This TCR beta chain was identified during a study of CD8+ T cells in alopecia areata. General study points: Lesional scalp exceeded normal scalp in clonality, especially in alopecia totalis/universalis.

This clone showed up just a few times. What it recognizes is unknown. RNA was isolated and reverse transcribed to cDNA, the sequencing template. Here immunoSEQ multiplex PCR was the method, and the copy in TCRdb shows in-frame clones only, minus some. The repertoire holds 120,000 to 150,000 clones, with roughly 58% as singletons. Material for sequencing was CD8+ T cells sorted from blood. The TCR comes from a human donor in good health.

The CDR3 region is CSVEGAYQETQYF. CDR3 nucleotides: TGCAGCGTTGAGGGAGCCTACCAAGAGACCCAGTACTTC. The chain links TRBV29-1 to TRBJ2-5; D may be TRBD2 (5 bases). The germline V gene has CDR1 SQVTM and CDR2 ANQGSEA. The V gene lost 3 bases and the J gene lost 0 bases, with 8 bases spanning the gap. CDR3 length: 13 amino acids.